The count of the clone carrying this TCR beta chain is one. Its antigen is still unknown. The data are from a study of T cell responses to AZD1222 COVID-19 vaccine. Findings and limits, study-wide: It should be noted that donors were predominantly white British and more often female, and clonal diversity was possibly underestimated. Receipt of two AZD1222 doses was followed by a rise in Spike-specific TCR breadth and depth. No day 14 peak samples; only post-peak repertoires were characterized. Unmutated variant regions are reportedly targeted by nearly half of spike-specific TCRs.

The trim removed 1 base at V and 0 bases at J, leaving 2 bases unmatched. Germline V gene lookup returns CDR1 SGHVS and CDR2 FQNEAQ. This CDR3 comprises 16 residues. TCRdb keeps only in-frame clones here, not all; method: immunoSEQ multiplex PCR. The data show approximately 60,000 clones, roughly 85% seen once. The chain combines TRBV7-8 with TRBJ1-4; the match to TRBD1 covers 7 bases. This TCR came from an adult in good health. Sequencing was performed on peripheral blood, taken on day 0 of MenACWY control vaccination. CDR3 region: CASSLGRGPTNEKLFF. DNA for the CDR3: TGTGCCAGCAGCTTAGGGAGGGGGCCAACTAATGAAAAACTGTTTTTT.